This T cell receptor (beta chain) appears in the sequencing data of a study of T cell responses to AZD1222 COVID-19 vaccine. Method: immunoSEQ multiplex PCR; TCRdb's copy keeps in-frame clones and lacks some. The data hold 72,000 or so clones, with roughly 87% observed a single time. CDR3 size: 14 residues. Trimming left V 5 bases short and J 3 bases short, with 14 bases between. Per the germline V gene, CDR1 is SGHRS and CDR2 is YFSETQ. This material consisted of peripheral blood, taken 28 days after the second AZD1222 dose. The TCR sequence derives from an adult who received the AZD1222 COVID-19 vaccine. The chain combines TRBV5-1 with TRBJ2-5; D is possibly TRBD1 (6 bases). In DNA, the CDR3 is TGCGCCAGCAGTTTCGGACAGTCCGAAGAGACCCAGTACTTC. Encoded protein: CASSFGQSEETQYF.